Included here is one T cell receptor (beta chain) sequence, with context. The target antigen is unknown. The junction had 7 bases not matched to a gene; V was cut back by 6 bases and J by 1 base. In germline, CDR1 is MNHEY, CDR2 SMNVEV (reference sequence). The CDR3 contains 18 residues. These data originate in a study of T cell responses to AZD1222 COVID-19 vaccine. Broader study findings: Of the AZD1222 recipients, only 5 or 6 were seropositive at baseline. Researchers report vaccine-associated CD4 TCRs spanning spike, with dominance at 160-218 and 743-854. Of spike-specific TCRs, nearly half reportedly target regions left unmutated in variants. Clonal diversity may have been underestimated in mostly white British donors.

Measured with immunoSEQ multiplex PCR; TCRdb has only the in-frame clones, and not every one. Of over 120,000 clones listed, approximately 91% are singletons. The material was peripheral blood, obtained 28 days after the second dose of the MenACWY control vaccine. The chain uses TRBV27 and TRBJ2-1; TRBD2 matches 15 bases. The TCR originated in an adult who received the MenACWY meningococcal vaccine as a control. CDR3 coding DNA: TGTGCCAGCAGAATCGGGACTAGCGGGGGGAAGTCCTACAATGAGCAGTTCTTC. Encoded protein: CASRIGTSGGKSYNEQFF.